This T cell receptor (beta chain) was recovered during a study of blood T cells in healthy people across ages. Primers used in a second PCR of about 7 to 12 cycles were a sample-barcoded 5' primer and a J-beta primer mix. MiXCR was run by TCRdb on the 5' RACE reads, yielding one entry per CDR3 protein. The sample carries about 1.8 million distinct CDR3 sequences, around half recorded once. Donors gave roughly 10 milliliters of peripheral blood apiece. PBMCs, at least 6.5 million per sample, were isolated. There are 17 residues in the CDR3. Deletions cut 3 bases from V and 0 bases from J, with 12 bases between. The germline CDR1 and CDR2 sequences are KGHSH and LQKENI.

The chain employs TRBV18 and TRBJ1-6, with D unresolved. Sequenced material: blood. The sequence derives from a woman between 40 and 55 years old in good health. The DNA of the CDR3 is TGTGCCAGCTCACCTTTCGGGTCTAGCTCCTATAATTCACCCCTCCACTTT. Translated: CASSPFGSSSYNSPLHF.